The 3 T cell receptor beta chains reported below all come from one sample, sequenced in a study of T-cell reconstitution after alpha-beta-depleted transplantation in children. The TCRbeta library incorporated unique molecular identifiers. TCRdb used MiXCR to reprocess the PCR reads, holding one entry per CDR3 protein. This sample yields 700,000 to 950,000 distinct CDR3 sequences, of which around 15% are seen a single time; about 5% belongs to the top ten. Sequencing was performed on PBMCs, mostly from graft donor cells, taken 360 days after TCRalphabeta/CD19-depleted stem cell transplant. The receptors here all came from a male patient younger than 18 who had a stem cell transplant for acute lymphoblastic leukemia, so the T cells may come from the graft donor.

The V and J genes are TRBV30 and TRBJ2-7, with 9 bases identical to TRBD1. The CDR3 spans 14 residues. The germline V gene has CDR1 GTSNPN and CDR2 SVGIG (reference sequence). V gave up 5 bases and J gave up 4 bases; unmatched junction bases: 9. The CDR3 loop is CAWVSRDREYEQYF. The DNA of the CDR3 is TGTGCCTGGGTTAGTAGGGACAGGGAGTACGAGCAGTACTTC.

The V gene is TRBV18, the J gene TRBJ1-5; possibly TRBD1 for D (6 bases). Trimming removed 0 bases from V and 6 bases from J, with 12 bases in between. The CDR3 has 15 residues. Germline loops: CDR1 KGHSH, CDR2 LQKENI. CDR3 residues: CASSPPEQGSQPQHF. For the CDR3, the DNA is TGTGCCAGCTCACCACCAGAACAGGGCAGTCAGCCCCAGCATTTT.

This clonotype was found a few times. The chain links TRBV12-3 or TRBV12-4 to TRBJ1-5, with 9 bases matching TRBD1. The V gene end was trimmed by 0 bases and the J gene end by 6 bases; junction bases not matched to a gene: 3. CDR3 size: 15 residues. CDR3 nucleotide sequence: TGTGCCAGCAGTTTAGCGGACAGGGGAGGTCAGCCCCAGCATTTT. This sequence encodes CASSLADRGGQPQHF.